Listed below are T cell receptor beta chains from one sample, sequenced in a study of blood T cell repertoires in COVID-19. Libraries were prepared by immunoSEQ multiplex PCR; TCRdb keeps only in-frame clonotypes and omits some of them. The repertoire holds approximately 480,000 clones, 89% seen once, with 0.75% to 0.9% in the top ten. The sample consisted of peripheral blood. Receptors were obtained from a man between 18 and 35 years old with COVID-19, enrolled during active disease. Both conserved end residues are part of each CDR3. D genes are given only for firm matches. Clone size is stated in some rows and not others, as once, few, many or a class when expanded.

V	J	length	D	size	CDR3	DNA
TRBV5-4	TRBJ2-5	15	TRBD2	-	CAGSKGGGGEETQYF	TGTGCCGGAAGCAAGGGCGGGGGGGGAGAAGAGACCCAGTACTTC
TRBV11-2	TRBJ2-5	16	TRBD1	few	CASSRQGRGVQETQYF	TGTGCCAGCAGTAGACAGGGGAGAGGGGTTCAAGAGACCCAGTACTTC
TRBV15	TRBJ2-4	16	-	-	CATSRPQGRTKNIQYF	TGTGCCACCAGCCGACCACAGGGTCGGACCAAAAACATTCAGTACTTC
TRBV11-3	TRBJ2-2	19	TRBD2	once	CASSLEGYGTSGNTGELFF	TGTGCCAGCAGCTTAGAGGGGTATGGGACTAGCGGCAACACCGGGGAGCTGTTTTTT
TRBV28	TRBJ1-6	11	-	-	CASSRGNTLHF	TGTGCCAGCAGTAGGGGGAACACCCTCCACTTT
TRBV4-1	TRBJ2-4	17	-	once	CASSQLDFHMAKNIQYF	TGCGCCAGCAGCCAACTGGACTTCCACATGGCCAAAAACATTCAGTACTTC
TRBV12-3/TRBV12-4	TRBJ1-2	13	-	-	CASSLQGIDGYTF	TGTGCCAGCAGTCTCCAGGGGATTGATGGCTACACCTTC
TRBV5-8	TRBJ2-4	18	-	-	CSTPARMRGGKAKNIQYF	TGTTCCACCCCTGCCAGAATGAGAGGGGGAAAAGCCAAAAACATTCAGTACTTC
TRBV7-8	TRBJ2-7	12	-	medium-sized	CASSFPAYEQYF	TGTGCCAGCAGCTTCCCCGCCTACGAGCAGTACTTC
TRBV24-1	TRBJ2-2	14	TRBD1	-	CATSPGTGLGELFF	TGTGCCACCAGTCCCGGGACAGGTCTCGGGGAGCTGTTTTTT
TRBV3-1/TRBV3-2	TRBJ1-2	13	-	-	CASSQVGAGGYTF	TGTGCCAGCAGCCAAGTGGGGGCTGGTGGCTACACCTTC
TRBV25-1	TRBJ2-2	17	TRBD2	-	CASSVGLAGGGTGELFF	TGTGCCAGCAGTGTGGGACTAGCGGGAGGAGGCACCGGGGAGCTGTTTTTT
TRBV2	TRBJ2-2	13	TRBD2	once	CAGGEVGTGELFF	TGTGCCGGGGGGGAGGTCGGCACCGGGGAGCTGTTTTTT
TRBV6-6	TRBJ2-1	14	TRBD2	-	CASRVSGRVGEQFF	TGTGCCAGCAGAGTCAGCGGGAGGGTAGGTGAGCAGTTCTTC
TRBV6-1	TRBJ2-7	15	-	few	CASSDPPKQGNEQYF	TGTGCCAGCAGTGACCCACCGAAACAGGGAAACGAGCAGTACTTC
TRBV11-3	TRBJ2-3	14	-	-	CASSLPGLPDTQYF	TGTGCCAGCAGCTTACCAGGGTTGCCAGATACGCAGTATTTT
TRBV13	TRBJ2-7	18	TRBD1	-	CASSLNFLGTQGGHEQYF	TGTGCCAGCAGCTTAAACTTTTTGGGTACACAGGGGGGCCACGAGCAGTACTTC
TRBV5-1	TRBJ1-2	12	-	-	CASSPGVSGYTF	TGCGCCAGCAGTCCAGGGGTCTCTGGCTACACCTTC
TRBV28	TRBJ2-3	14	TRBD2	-	CASSFQRERDTQYF	TGTGCCAGCAGTTTCCAGCGGGAGAGAGATACGCAGTATTTT
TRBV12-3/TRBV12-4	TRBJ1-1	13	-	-	CASSLNGGAGAFF	TGTGCCAGCAGTCTGAACGGCGGCGCCGGGGCTTTCTTT
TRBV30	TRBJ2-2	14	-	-	CAWSEGVSTGELFF	TGTGCCTGGAGTGAGGGGGTTTCCACCGGGGAGCTGTTTTTT
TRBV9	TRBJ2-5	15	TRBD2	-	CASSLTSGGQETQYF	TGTGCCAGCAGCCTTACTAGCGGGGGCCAAGAGACCCAGTACTTC
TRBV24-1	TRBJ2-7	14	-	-	CATSDPSLSYEQYF	TGTGCCACCAGTGATCCGAGTCTCTCCTACGAGCAGTACTTC
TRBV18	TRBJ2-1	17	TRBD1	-	CASSPPTGKGPYNEQFF	TGTGCCAGCTCACCTCCGACAGGGAAGGGGCCTTACAATGAGCAGTTCTTC
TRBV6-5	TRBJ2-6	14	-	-	CASSYGAGANVLTF	TGTGCCAGCAGTTACGGAGCTGGGGCCAACGTCCTGACTTTC
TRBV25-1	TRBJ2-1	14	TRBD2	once	CASSLSGRYNEQFF	TGTGCCAGCAGTCTTAGCGGGAGGTACAATGAGCAGTTCTTC
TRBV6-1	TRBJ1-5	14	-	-	CASSDGWARQPQHF	TGTGCCAGCAGTGATGGGTGGGCTCGGCAGCCCCAGCATTTT
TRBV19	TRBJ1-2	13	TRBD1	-	CASRWAGGDGYTF	TGTGCCAGTAGATGGGCAGGGGGCGATGGCTACACCTTC
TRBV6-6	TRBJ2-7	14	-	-	CASSYGGADYEQYF	TGTGCCAGCAGTTACGGAGGGGCGGACTACGAGCAGTACTTC
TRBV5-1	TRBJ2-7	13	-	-	CASSLEANYEQYF	TGCGCCAGCAGCTTGGAAGCAAACTACGAGCAGTACTTC
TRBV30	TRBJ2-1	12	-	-	CAWSPQSHEQFF	TGTGCCTGGAGTCCTCAGTCCCATGAGCAGTTCTTC
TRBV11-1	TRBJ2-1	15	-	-	CASSFRDNSYNEQFF	TGTGCCAGCAGCTTCCGGGACAACTCCTACAATGAGCAGTTCTTC
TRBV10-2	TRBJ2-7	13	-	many	CASGGVLSYEQYF	TGCGCCAGCGGCGGGGTACTCTCCTACGAGCAGTACTTC
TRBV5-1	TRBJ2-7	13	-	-	CASSLGASYEQYF	TGCGCCAGCAGCTTGGGAGCCTCCTACGAGCAGTACTTC
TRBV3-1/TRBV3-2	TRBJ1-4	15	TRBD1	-	CASSQEGTGNEKLFF	TGTGCCAGCAGCCAAGAAGGGACAGGGAACGAAAAACTGTTTTTT
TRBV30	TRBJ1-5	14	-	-	CAWSVQGADQPQHF	TGTGCCTGGAGTGTACAAGGGGCGGACCAGCCCCAGCATTTT
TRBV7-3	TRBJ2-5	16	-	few	CASSLPVDRLQETQYF	TGTGCCAGCAGCTTACCTGTCGACAGGCTACAAGAGACCCAGTACTTC
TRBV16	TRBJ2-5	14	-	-	CASSQSISEETQYF	TGTGCCAGCAGCCAATCGATCAGCGAAGAGACCCAGTACTTC
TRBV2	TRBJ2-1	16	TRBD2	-	CASWGRDYSSYNEQFF	TGTGCCAGCTGGGGGAGGGACTACAGCTCCTACAATGAGCAGTTCTTC
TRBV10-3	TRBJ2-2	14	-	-	CAITASPDTGELFF	TGTGCCATCACGGCTAGCCCAGACACCGGGGAGCTGTTTTTT
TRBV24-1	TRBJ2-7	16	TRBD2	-	CATSGPLTSGSYEQYF	TGTGCCACCAGTGGACCTTTGACTAGCGGGAGCTACGAGCAGTACTTC
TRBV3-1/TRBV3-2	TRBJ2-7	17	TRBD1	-	CASSQASDRVGRYEQYF	TGTGCCAGCAGCCAAGCCTCGGACAGGGTAGGCCGGTACGAGCAGTACTTC
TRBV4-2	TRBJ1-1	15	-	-	CASSRKEGVGTEAFF	TGTGCCAGCAGCCGGAAGGAGGGAGTGGGCACTGAAGCTTTCTTT
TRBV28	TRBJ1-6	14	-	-	CASSLGQPHSPLHF	TGTGCCAGCAGTTTGGGGCAGCCTCATTCACCCCTCCACTTT
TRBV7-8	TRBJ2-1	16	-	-	CASSLSGSLSYNEQFF	TGTGCCAGCAGCTTATCGGGTAGCTTGTCCTACAATGAGCAGTTCTTC